This T cell receptor beta chain emerged from a study of control samples from healthy donors and cancer patients. The protocol was immunoSEQ multiplex PCR, while the TCRdb copy is restricted to in-frame clones and leaves out a portion. Of approximately 84,000 clones in the sample, roughly four fifths were seen once. Trimming took 5 bases from V and 0 from J, leaving 21 bases between them. This CDR3 is built from 18 residues. Germline V gives CDR1 KGHSH, CDR2 LQKENI. This clone is a singleton in its sample. V usage is TRBV18 and J usage is TRBJ2-3; TRBD2 might be the D (7 bases). Material: blood. The sequence came from a woman aged 55-69 years in good health. The CDR3 DNA follows: TGTGCCAGCTCATCTTTACGAGGGGGGGGCCTCAGCACAGATACGCAGTATTTT. Its protein product is CASSSLRGGGLSTDTQYF.